The entry that follows covers one TCR beta chain sequence. No antigen is known for it. One end of the junction is discordant with germline, which a read error may explain. TCRdb passed the multiplex PCR reads through MiXCR, listing each CDR3 protein once. The sample yields 200,000 to 300,000 distinct CDR3 sequences, 30% seen once. The data were taken from a study of breast tumors, draining lymph nodes, adjacent tissues. Overall study findings and caveats: Tumor repertoires ranked between lymph nodes and nontumor tissue in diversity, with V and J gene preferences.

Germline V gene lookup returns CDR1 DFQATT and CDR2 SNEGSKA (reference sequence). The CDR3 covers 13 residues. Axillary draining lymph nodes of breast cancer patients supplied the node samples. Material for sequencing was axillary lymph node tissue. This clonotype originated in a female donor with breast cancer. Some clones in this sample may be carry-over from other donors' samples. The rearrangement joins TRBV20-1 to TRBJ1-1, with 8 nucleotides matching TRBD1. The CDR3 is CSAPRTGKAEAFF. DNA of the CDR3: TGCAGTGCTCCTCGGACAGGGAAAGCTGAGGCTTTCTTT.